The clone carrying this T cell receptor (beta chain) was observed a few times. This entry belongs to a study of T cell repertoires in cytomegalovirus infection. Study information: Carrying CMV and the relevant HLA type showed in public TCR beta signatures.

TCRdb itself ran the reads through MiXCR, one entry per CDR3 protein. This sample has 510,000 or so distinct CDR3 sequences, with 26% found just once. Sequenced sample: PBMCs. The clonotype comes from a human donor in good health (CMV status not recorded). Some clones in this sample may be carry-over from other donors' samples.

CDR3 nucleotide sequence: TGTGCCAGCAGCCACCTTAGGACCCTACCTTACAATGAGCAGTTCTTC. Translated, it gives CASSHLRTLPYNEQFF. V usage is TRBV7-8 and J usage is TRBJ2-1; D not resolved. V gave up 5 bases and J gave up 4 bases, with 18 bases separating them. The CDR3 sequence is 16 residues long. From germline, CDR1 is SGHVS and CDR2 FQNEAQ.